The source of this T cell receptor beta chain is a study of blood T cells in healthy people across ages. Study in general: Every two T cells gave about one barcoded beta molecule via template switching.

This CDR3 has 13 amino acids. Germline V gene lookup returns CDR1 SGHVS and CDR2 FQNEAQ. Trimming cost V 6 bases and J 6 bases, with 9 bases left between them. The study recruited healthy Caucasian donors from Russia who were aged roughly 6 to 95. The authors ran a second PCR of roughly 6 to 12 cycles using a sample-barcoded 5' primer and a J-beta primer mix. Template switching added a 12-random-nucleotide identifier to every cDNA molecule. TCRdb re-called the 5' RACE reads with MiXCR, one entry per CDR3 protein. This sample carries around 1,600,000 distinct CDR3 sequences, under 55% of them seen once, and the ten largest clones take approximately 4.1%. For this clonotype: Its antigen is currently unknown.

Whole-study findings and limits: Diversity was estimated from one million T cells, and these estimates were considered underestimates.

Sequences were obtained from blood. The chain joins TRBV7-8 to TRBJ1-6; the D is unclear. The receptor's source is a woman under 30 in good health. CDR3 coding DNA: TGTGCCAGCAGTCTTAATCTTAATTCACCCCTCCACTTT. Encoded protein: CASSLNLNSPLHF.